These T cell receptor beta chains were read from a single sample in a study of blood T cell repertoires in COVID-19. Assay: immunoSEQ multiplex PCR; the TCRdb copy retains only in-frame clones and omits some. The sample includes around 260,000 clones, 87% seen only once; the top ten take approximately 1.5%. Sequencing was done on a sample of peripheral blood. The origin of the receptors is a woman in her 40s who had recovered from COVID-19. CDR3s include the opening cysteine and the closing phenylalanine or tryptophan. A D gene is named only where the DNA matches it firmly. Size values are once, few and many counts, or a class for expanded clones, and some rows have none.

v_gene	abundance	d_gene	j_gene	CDR3aa	CDR3nt
TRBV5-1	.	.	TRBJ2-1	CASSSPGYRGRLEQFF	TGCGCCAGCAGCTCCCCCGGCTATAGGGGAAGGTTGGAGCAGTTCTTC
TRBV9	.	TRBD1	TRBJ2-2	CASRRTGESTGELFF	TGTGCCAGCAGACGGACAGGGGAGAGCACCGGGGAGCTGTTTTTT
TRBV2	.	TRBD1	TRBJ2-3	CASSGGQGLTDTQYF	TGTGCCAGCAGTGGGGGACAGGGGCTGACAGATACGCAGTATTTT
TRBV10-2	.	TRBD1	TRBJ2-7	CASTRTRTGNYEQYF	TGCGCCAGCACCCGTACCCGGACAGGTAACTACGAGCAGTACTTC
TRBV19	.	TRBD1	TRBJ2-2	CASSIQGAAGELFF	TGTGCCAGTAGTATACAGGGGGCTGCCGGGGAGCTGTTTTTT
TRBV30	.	TRBD1	TRBJ1-1	CAWDRGPFFNTEAFF	TGTGCCTGGGACAGGGGCCCGTTTTTTAACACTGAAGCTTTCTTT
TRBV3-1/TRBV3-2	.	TRBD1	TRBJ1-2	CASTSGQEDGYTF	TGTGCCAGCACCTCCGGACAGGAGGATGGCTACACCTTC
TRBV2	.	.	TRBJ1-5	CASEVEKYQPQHF	TGTGCCAGCGAGGTTGAGAAATATCAGCCCCAGCATTTT
TRBV11-2	once	.	TRBJ1-1	CASSLEVSVNTEAFF	TGTGCCAGCAGCTTAGAAGTTTCGGTGAACACTGAAGCTTTCTTT
TRBV5-6	.	.	TRBJ2-1	CASSLDRLNEQFF	TGTGCCAGCAGCTTGGACAGGCTGAATGAGCAGTTCTTC
TRBV5-6	.	TRBD1	TRBJ1-1	CASSSYRGGNTEAFF	TGTGCCAGCAGCTCTTACAGGGGAGGGAACACTGAAGCTTTCTTT
TRBV12-3/TRBV12-4	.	.	TRBJ1-2	CASSFAGDGYTF	TGTGCCAGCAGTTTCGCAGGGGACGGCTACACCTTC